These 28 T cell receptor beta chains were sequenced from one sample in a study of blood T cells in healthy people across ages. Primers used in a second PCR of about 6 to 11 cycles were a sample-barcoded 5' primer and a J-beta primer mix. TCRdb itself ran the 5' RACE reads through MiXCR, one entry per CDR3 protein. The sample has about 1.8 million distinct CDR3 sequences, around 50% seen once; the top ten hold roughly 2%. The sample comprised blood. The receptors stem from a woman in her forties in good health.

The V call is TRBV10-2, the J call TRBJ2-4; no reliable D call. V lost 0 bases and J lost 15, with 15 bases in between. Per germline, CDR1 WSHSY and CDR2 SAAADI. The CDR3 has 13 amino acids. Here the CDR3 DNA reads TGCGCCAGCAGTGAGTCGAACGGCTACGAGCGGTACTTC. This codes for CASSESNGYERYF.

This clonotype has a handful of counts. The chain links TRBV5-6 to TRBJ1-2, with TRBD1 matching 8 bases. This CDR3 is 15 amino acids long. Per germline, CDR1 SGHDT and CDR2 YYEEEE. The ends lost 4 bases at V and 0 bases at J; junction bases unmatched: 5. DNA of the CDR3: TGTGCCAGCAGCCCGACAGGGGACGCTAACTATGGCTACACCTTC. The encoded protein is CASSPTGDANYGYTF.

This chain uses TRBV20-1 with TRBJ2-4; D is undetermined. V dropped 4 bases and J dropped 0 bases, with 13 bases sitting between them. Germline V gene sequence: CDR1 DFQATT, CDR2 SNEGSKA (reference sequence). CDR3 size: 15 residues. CDR3 residues: CSAIGLGLAKNIQYF. DNA of the CDR3: TGCAGTGCTATAGGTTTAGGCCTAGCCAAAAACATTCAGTACTTC.

Only a few counts were recorded for this clonotype. The chain has TRBV11-1 and TRBJ1-2; D may be TRBD1 (6 bases). The V and J ends lost 5 bases and 4 bases respectively, with 17 bases between them. The CDR3 runs to 15 residues. CDR1 SGHAT and CDR2 FQDESV come from the germline V gene (reference sequence). CDR3 in amino acids: CASSTWTDSAYGYTF. The CDR3 nucleotides read TGTGCCAGCAGCACCTGGACAGATTCGGCCTATGGCTACACCTTC.

Many counts were recorded for this clonotype. This chain uses TRBV21-1 with TRBJ2-7. TRBV21-1 is given as a pseudogene. This CDR3 region has 13 residues. In DNA, the CDR3 is TGTGCCAGCAGCCCCCGCCCTTCCTACGAGCAGTACTTC. Translating gives CASSPRPSYEQYF.

This clonotype was counted a few times. This chain uses TRBV7-2 with TRBJ2-3, with D possibly being TRBD2 (6 bases). Germline-derived CDR1 and CDR2 are SGHTA and FQGNSA. The ends were cut back, 1 base at V and 6 bases at J, with 11 bases in the middle. CDR3 length: 14 amino acids. In DNA form, the CDR3 reads TGTGCCAGCAGCTTAGGTATTAGCGGTGATACGCAGTATTTT. It encodes CASSLGISGDTQYF.

V is TRBV7-2 and J is TRBJ2-1, with D possibly TRBD2 on 5 matching bases. The CDR3 extends over 13 amino acids. V lost 5 bases to trimming and J lost 8 bases, with 13 bases between them. The germline gives CDR1 SGHTA, CDR2 FQGNSA. This CDR3 is CASSPGWSDEQFF. The CDR3 DNA follows: TGTGCCAGCAGCCCGGGGTGGAGCGATGAGCAGTTCTTC.

A few counts support this clonotype. The chain combines TRBV4-3 with TRBJ2-1, with a weak D call TRBD2 (6 bases). The CDR3 extends over 15 amino acids. Trimming cost V 4 bases and J 7 bases, with 17 bases left between them. Germline V gives CDR1 LGHNA, CDR2 YSLEER. Written as DNA, the CDR3 is TGCGCCAGCAGCCTAATGCCGGGACTGCGGAATGAGCAGTTCTTC. Translating it yields CASSLMPGLRNEQFF.

This chain uses TRBV6-2 or TRBV6-3 with TRBJ2-3, with 7 bases aligning to TRBD2. The trim removed 7 bases at V and 2 bases at J, leaving 6 bases unmatched. CDR1 and CDR2 (germline): MNHEY, SVGEGT. This CDR3 contains 14 residues. The CDR3 DNA follows: TGTGCCAGCATAAGGGACTACCTCACAGATACGCAGTATTTT. Translation gives CASIRDYLTDTQYF.

The chain uses TRBV27 and TRBJ2-7, with D perhaps matching TRBD2 (5 bases). The germline gives CDR1 MNHEY, CDR2 SMNVEV (reference sequence). Trimming removed 3 bases at V and 0 bases at J, with 9 bases between. The CDR3 is made up of 14 amino acids. The CDR3 DNA sequence: TGTGCCAGCAGTTTTTGGACTGACTCCTACGAGCAGTACTTC. Its translation is CASSFWTDSYEQYF.

This chain links TRBV27 with TRBJ1-5; a weak D match, TRBD1 (5 bases). V dropped 4 bases and J dropped 2 bases, with 9 bases sitting between them. The V gene's germline CDR1 is MNHEY and CDR2 SMNVEV (reference sequence). The CDR3 loop spans 14 amino acids. CDR3 DNA sequence: TGTGCCAGCAGTTCAGACAGCCGCAATCAGCCCCAGCATTTT. Translated: CASSSDSRNQPQHF.

This chain links TRBV3-1 with TRBJ2-6, with D unresolved. Germline V gene data show CDR1 as LGHDT and CDR2 as YNNKEL (reference sequence). The CDR3 covers 16 residues. V was clipped by 3 bases and J by 2 bases, with 11 bases between them. CDR3 sequence reads: CASSHGETPGANVLTF. For the CDR3, the DNA is TGTGCCAGCAGCCATGGCGAGACCCCTGGGGCCAACGTCCTGACTTTC.

This clonotype occurred a few times. This chain connects TRBV29-1 to TRBJ2-1, with D possibly being TRBD1 or TRBD2 (6 bases each). The CDR3 has 13 residues. Trimming took 7 bases from V and 8 from J, leaving 18 bases between them. Germline V gene sequence: CDR1 SQVTM, CDR2 ANQGSEA. The CDR3 DNA reads as TGCAGCGCCGGAGGGGGACAAAAATATGAGCAGTTCTTC. Translation gives CSAGGGQKYEQFF.

V and J are TRBV5-7 and TRBJ2-7; tentatively, D is TRBD2 (6 bases). TRBV5-7 is given ORF status, its function remaining uncertain. Trimming shortened V by 7 bases and J by 2 bases, and 16 bases separated the two germline ends. This CDR3 spans 14 amino acids. CDR3 bases: TGTGCCAGCGCAGCTACGGGGGTTCCCTACGAGCAGTACTTC. Amino acid sequence: CASAATGVPYEQYF.

The V gene is TRBV7-9, the J gene TRBJ2-3; D gene uncertain. The germline V and J ends were trimmed by 0 bases and 2 bases, with 18 bases remaining between them. The CDR3 contains 18 residues. Germline loops: CDR1 SEHNR, CDR2 FQNEAQ (reference sequence). CDR3 loop: CASSLASLTSVITDTQYF. For the CDR3, the DNA is TGTGCCAGCAGCTTAGCGAGTCTAACCAGTGTAATCACAGATACGCAGTATTTT.

The CDR3 protein is CASSSRERADTQYF. CDR3 coding DNA: TGTGCCAGCAGCTCCCGGGAGCGGGCAGATACGCAGTATTTT. The genes are TRBV7-9 and TRBJ2-3; D is possibly TRBD2 (6 bases). The V end lost 4 bases, the J end lost 4 bases, and 12 bases lay between the germline ends. Germline V gives CDR1 SEHNR, CDR2 FQNEAQ (reference sequence). This CDR3 comprises 14 residues.

The chain employs TRBV7-2 and TRBJ1-6; a weak D match, TRBD1 (6 bases). Germline values: CDR1 SGHTA, CDR2 FQGNSA. Trimming left V 5 bases short and J 9 bases short, with 14 bases between. The length of the CDR3 is 14 residues. Here the CDR3 DNA reads TGTGCCAGCAGCGAAGAGACAGGCAGTTCACCCCTCCACTTT. Residues: CASSEETGSSPLHF.

Written as DNA, the CDR3 is TGTGCCAGCAGCTTAGGCAGGGGGATTAGCTCCTACGAGCAGTACTTC. Residues: CASSLGRGISSYEQYF. The chain has TRBV13 and TRBJ2-7; 7 bases match TRBD1. V gave up 0 bases and J gave up 0 bases; unmatched junction bases: 5. Germline V gene data show CDR1 as PRHDT and CDR2 as FYEKMQ (reference sequence). This CDR3 contains 16 residues.

The chain couples TRBV15 to TRBJ2-1; D not certain. V lost 2 bases and J lost 5, with 16 bases in between. CDR3 length: 16 amino acids. Germline CDR1 LNHNV, CDR2 YYDKDF (reference sequence). The CDR3 loop is CATSRHWVNSNNEQFF. In DNA, the CDR3 is TGTGCCACCAGCAGACATTGGGTGAACAGTAACAATGAGCAGTTCTTC.

V usage is TRBV7-2 and J usage is TRBJ1-5; D unresolved. Trimming took 5 bases from V and 4 from J, leaving 6 bases between them. This CDR3 spans 12 amino acids. Germline loops: CDR1 SGHTA, CDR2 FQGNSA. The CDR3 protein is CASSVLNQPQHF. Here the CDR3 DNA reads TGTGCCAGCAGCGTACTAAATCAGCCCCAGCATTTT.

Only one count was recorded for this clonotype. The rearrangement uses TRBV6-6 and TRBJ2-2; D is ambiguous. The CDR3 runs to 16 residues. Trimming stripped 0 bases from V and 2 bases from J, with 10 bases between. Per the germline V gene, CDR1 is MNHNY and CDR2 is SVGAGI (reference sequence). The CDR3 region is CASSYSLRKNTGELFF. The CDR3, as DNA: TGTGCCAGCAGTTACTCGCTGAGAAAAAACACCGGGGAGCTGTTTTTT.

The chain employs TRBV7-2 and TRBJ1-5; D gene uncertain. V was shortened by 5 bases and J by 3 bases, with 14 bases between the two germline ends. CDR1 SGHTA and CDR2 FQGNSA come from the germline V gene. This CDR3 has 15 amino acids. CDR3 loop: CASSPHFSPNQPQHF. The CDR3 DNA follows: TGTGCCAGCAGCCCTCACTTTTCCCCCAATCAGCCCCAGCATTTT.

Of note for this clonotype: The junction and the germline gene differ at one end; a read error may be behind it. The chain recombines TRBV24-1 with TRBJ2-1; D is undetermined. The CDR3 spans 15 residues. CDR1 and CDR2 from the germline V gene are KGHDR and SFDVKD. The CDR3 DNA is TGCGCCACCAGTGATTTGAAGGGAAAAGGCAATGAGCAGTTCTTC. This gives the protein CATSDLKGKGNEQFF.

The chain links TRBV11-2 to TRBJ2-3, with D uncertain. V dropped 3 bases and J dropped 5 bases, with 9 bases sitting between them. CDR1 is SGHAT and CDR2 is FQNNGV in the germline V gene. The CDR3 has 13 amino acids. For the CDR3, the DNA is TGTGCCAGCAGCTTCCAGTCACGAGATACGCAGTATTTT. Amino acids: CASSFQSRDTQYF.

This chain joins TRBV7-2 and TRBJ2-1; 15 nucleotides agree with TRBD2. With V trimmed by 3 bases and J by 10 bases, 4 bases remained unmatched. Germline V gene sequence: CDR1 SGHTA, CDR2 FQGNSA. This CDR3 is 15 amino acids long. CDR3 coding DNA: TGTGCCAGCAGCTTCGGGACTAGCGGGGGGTGGGAGCAGTTCTTC. Its protein is CASSFGTSGGWEQFF.

A word on this clonotype: The junction and the germline gene differ at one end; a read error may be behind it. The chain is built from TRBV12-3 or TRBV12-4 and TRBJ2-3; D unresolved. This CDR3 comprises 14 residues. CDR3 coding DNA: TGTACCAGCAGCCCGACCGTAAGCTGGGATACGCAGTATTTT. Protein sequence: CTSSPTVSWDTQYF.

Worth noting for this clonotype: The junction shows a germline mismatch at one end, possibly a read error. The chain joins TRBV5-1 to TRBJ1-1, with D perhaps matching TRBD1 (6 bases). This CDR3 is 14 amino acids long. The germline V gene encodes CDR1 SGHRS and CDR2 YFSETQ. CDR3 protein: CASSLDRDGTEALF. The CDR3 DNA reads as TGCGCCAGCAGCTTGGACAGGGACGGCACTGAAGCTCTCTTT.

The chain links TRBV27 to TRBJ2-3; D uncertain. The CDR3 consists of 15 residues. Germline CDR1 and CDR2: MNHEY and SMNVEV (reference sequence). V lost 1 base and J 2 bases, leaving 10 bases between the germline ends. The CDR3 region has the DNA TGTGCCAGCAGTTTATTGGGCCCCTACACAGATACGCAGTATTTT. Translation: CASSLLGPYTDTQYF.